The 13 T cell receptor beta chains below come from one sample, sequenced in a study of cytomegalovirus exposure and HLA in healthy donors. The study ran its PCR with 60 Vbeta and 13 Jbeta primers. This table comes from immunoSEQ multiplex PCR, and its TCRdb copy is limited to in-frame clones, with some not included. Found here are fewer than 250,000 clones, approximately 80% of them singletons; the top ten hold 2.9%. Sequencing input: PBMCs. These receptors originate from a man aged 30-40 years in good health and CMV-seronegative.

As concerns this clone: The sample holds other DNA sequences that translate to the same CDR3. The chain couples TRBV9 to TRBJ2-7; a weak D match, TRBD2 (5 bases). The V gene lost 0 bases and the J gene lost 0 bases, with 7 bases spanning the gap. Germline-derived CDR1 and CDR2 are SGDLS and YYNGEE. The CDR3 has 14 residues. The CDR3 DNA sequence: TGTGCCAGCAGCGTAGGAGGGAGCTCCTACGAGCAGTACTTC. Residues: CASSVGGSSYEQYF.

This clone was seen just once. This rearrangement joins TRBV5-5 to TRBJ2-7; tentative D call: TRBD2 (5 bases). Germline V gene sequence: CDR1 SGHKS, CDR2 YYEKEE (reference sequence). V lost 2 bases, J lost 6 bases, and 15 bases lay in between. This CDR3 spans 14 amino acids. The CDR3 sequence is CASSFPGLPGEQYF. The CDR3 DNA sequence: TGTGCCAGCAGCTTTCCCGGACTGCCCGGCGAGCAGTACTTC.

This chain's CDR3 is CASSLNPSSGNTIYF. The CDR3 region has the DNA TGTGCCAGCAGTTTAAATCCCTCCTCTGGAAACACCATATATTTT. The V and J genes are TRBV27 and TRBJ1-3, with D hard to call. The CDR3 runs to 15 residues. Trimming took 2 bases from V and 0 from J, leaving 8 bases between them. CDR1 is MNHEY and CDR2 is SMNVEV in the germline V gene (reference sequence).

This chain links TRBV2 with TRBJ2-1; D unresolved. Germline values: CDR1 SNHLY, CDR2 FYNNEI. V was trimmed by 7 bases and J by 8 bases, leaving 9 bases between them. This CDR3 has 11 amino acids. Written as DNA, the CDR3 is TGTGCCAGCACCGGTGGTTATGAGCAGTTCTTC. As protein: CASTGGYEQFF.

This chain uses TRBV2 with TRBJ1-6, with D unclear. V lost 3 bases and J lost 2, with 5 bases in between. Germline loops: CDR1 SNHLY, CDR2 FYNNEI. This CDR3 comprises 14 residues. The CDR3 loop is CASSEGTYNSPLHF. For the CDR3, the DNA is TGTGCCAGCAGTGAGGGCACCTATAATTCACCCCTCCACTTT.

V usage is TRBV9 and J usage is TRBJ1-1; TRBD1 might be the D (5 bases). Germline V CDR1 and CDR2: SGDLS, YYNGEE. The CDR3 length is 15 residues. V shed 2 bases and J shed 7 bases, with 18 bases lying between them. CDR3 sequence reads: CASSVREGWGGEAFF. The DNA of the CDR3 is TGTGCCAGCAGCGTCCGCGAAGGGTGGGGGGGTGAAGCTTTCTTT.

The chain joins TRBV27 to TRBJ2-2, with 7 bases lining up with TRBD1. The CDR3 length is 15 residues. The junction had 9 bases not matched to a gene; V was cut back by 6 bases and J by 5 bases. Germline-derived CDR1 and CDR2 are MNHEY and SMNVEV (reference sequence). CDR3 DNA sequence: TGTGCCAGCAGAACCGGGACAGCGTCTACCGGGGAGCTGTTTTTT. Translation: CASRTGTASTGELFF.

The chain employs TRBV27 and TRBJ2-3, with 7 bases aligning to TRBD1. Trimming removed 7 bases from V and 2 bases from J; junction bases left unmatched: 12. Looked up from germline, CDR1 is MNHEY and CDR2 is SMNVEV (reference sequence). The CDR3 has 16 amino acids. As DNA, the CDR3 is TGTGCCAGCACCCCTTTTGCCAGGGGGATCACAGATACGCAGTATTTT. Translating it yields CASTPFARGITDTQYF.

V and J are TRBV19 and TRBJ1-6; no clear D gene. V was shortened by 4 bases and J by 9 bases, with 19 bases between the two germline ends. The CDR3 totals 16 residues. The germline V gene has CDR1 LNHDA and CDR2 SQIVND (reference sequence). The CDR3 DNA reads TGTGCCAGTAGTAGGTACACGAGGGTCCGGGGTTCACCCCTCCACTTT. This encodes CASSRYTRVRGSPLHF.

The chain combines TRBV7-6 with TRBJ2-7; maybe TRBD2 (5 bases). Germline-derived CDR1 and CDR2 are SGHVS and FNYEAQ. The CDR3 runs to 12 residues. Trimming left V 4 bases short and J 3 bases short, with 7 bases between. As DNA, the CDR3 is TGTGCCAGCAGCTACGGGGACTACGAGCAGTACTTC. Translated: CASSYGDYEQYF.

The chain employs TRBV28 and TRBJ1-2, with D possibly being TRBD1 (5 bases). The CDR3 is made up of 16 amino acids. Germline loops: CDR1 MDHEN, CDR2 SYDVKM. V was shortened by 6 bases and J by 0 bases, with 17 bases between the two germline ends. The CDR3 loop is CASRFGGVLANYGYTF. The CDR3 bases are TGTGCCAGCAGATTTGGGGGGGTCCTTGCTAACTATGGCTACACCTTC.

This clone was counted once. This chain links TRBV7-2 with TRBJ2-1; D uncertain. V was cut by 4 bases and J by 0 bases, with 4 bases left in between. Germline values: CDR1 SGHTA, CDR2 FQGNSA. This CDR3 region has 13 residues. The CDR3 sequence is CASSSLSYNEQFF. As DNA, the CDR3 is TGTGCCAGCAGCTCTCTCTCCTACAATGAGCAGTTCTTC.

The chain's CDR3 is CASSLAGQTGELFF. The CDR3, as DNA: TGCGCCAGCAGCTTGGCGGGACAGACCGGGGAGCTGTTTTTT. The chain joins TRBV5-1 to TRBJ2-2; 7 bases are a match to TRBD1. Germline lookup yields CDR1 SGHRS and CDR2 YFSETQ. The CDR3 extends over 14 amino acids. J gave up 5 bases and V 0 bases, and 1 base lay outside the gene matches.